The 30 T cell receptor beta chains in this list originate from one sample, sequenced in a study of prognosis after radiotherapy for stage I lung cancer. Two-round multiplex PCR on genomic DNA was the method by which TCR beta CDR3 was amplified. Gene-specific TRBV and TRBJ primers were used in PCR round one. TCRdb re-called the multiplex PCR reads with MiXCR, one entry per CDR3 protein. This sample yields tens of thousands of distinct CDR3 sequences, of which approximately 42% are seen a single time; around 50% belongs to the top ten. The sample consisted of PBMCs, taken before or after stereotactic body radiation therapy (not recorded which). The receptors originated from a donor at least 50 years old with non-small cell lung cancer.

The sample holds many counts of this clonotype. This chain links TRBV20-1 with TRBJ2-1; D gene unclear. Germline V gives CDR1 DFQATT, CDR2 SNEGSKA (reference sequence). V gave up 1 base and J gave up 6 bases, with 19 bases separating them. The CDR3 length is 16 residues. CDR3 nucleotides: TGCAGTGCTAGAGGGACCCCTCGGTCGAAAGTCAATGAGCAGTTCTTC. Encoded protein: CSARGTPRSKVNEQFF.

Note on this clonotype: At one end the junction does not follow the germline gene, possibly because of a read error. CDR3 amino acids: CASSFGAGHSYKQYF. CDR3 DNA: TGTGCCAGCAGTTTCGGCGCGGGACACTCCTACAAGCAGTACTTC. This chain connects TRBV11-2 to TRBJ2-7; possibly TRBD1 or TRBD2 for D (6 bases each). From germline, CDR1 is SGHAT and CDR2 FQNNGV. The CDR3 loop spans 15 amino acids.

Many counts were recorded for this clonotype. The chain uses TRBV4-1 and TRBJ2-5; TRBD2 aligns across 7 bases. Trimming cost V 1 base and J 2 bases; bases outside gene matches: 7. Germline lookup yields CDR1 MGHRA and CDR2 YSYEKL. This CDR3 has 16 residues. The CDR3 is CASSQGGGGPQETQYF. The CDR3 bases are TGCGCCAGCAGCCAAGGGGGGGGGGGACCACAAGAGACCCAGTACTTC.

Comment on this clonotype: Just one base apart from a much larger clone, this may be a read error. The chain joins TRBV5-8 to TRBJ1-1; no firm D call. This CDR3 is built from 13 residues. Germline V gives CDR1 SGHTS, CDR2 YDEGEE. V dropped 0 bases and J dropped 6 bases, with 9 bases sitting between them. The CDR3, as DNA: TGTGCCAGCAGCTTGGCGGGTTACGCTGAAGCTTTCTTT. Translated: CASSLAGYAEAFF.

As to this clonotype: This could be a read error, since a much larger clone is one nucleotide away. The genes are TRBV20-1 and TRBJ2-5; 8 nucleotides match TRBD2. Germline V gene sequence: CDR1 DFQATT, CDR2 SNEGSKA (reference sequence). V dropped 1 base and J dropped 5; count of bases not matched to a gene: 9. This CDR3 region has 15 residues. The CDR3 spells CSARGASGLEETQYF. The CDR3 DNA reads TGCAGTGCTAGAGGAGCTAGCGGGCTAGAGGAGACCCAGTACTTC.

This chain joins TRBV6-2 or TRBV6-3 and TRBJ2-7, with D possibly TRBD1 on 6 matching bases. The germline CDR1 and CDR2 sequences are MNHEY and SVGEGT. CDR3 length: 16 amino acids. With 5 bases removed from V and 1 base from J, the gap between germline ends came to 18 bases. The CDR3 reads CASSPYPGHRSYEQYF. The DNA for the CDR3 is TGTGCCAGCAGTCCTTACCCGGGACACAGGTCCTACGAGCAGTACTTC.

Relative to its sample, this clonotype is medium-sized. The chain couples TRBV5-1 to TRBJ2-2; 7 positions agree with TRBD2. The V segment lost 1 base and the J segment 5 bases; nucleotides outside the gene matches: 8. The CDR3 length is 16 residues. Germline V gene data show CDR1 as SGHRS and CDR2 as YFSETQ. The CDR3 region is CASSLYPGGGTGELFF. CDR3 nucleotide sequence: TGCGCCAGCAGCTTGTATCCGGGAGGAGGAACCGGGGAGCTGTTTTTT. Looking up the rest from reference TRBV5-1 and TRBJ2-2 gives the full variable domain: KAGVTQTPRYLIKTRGQQVTLSCSPISGHRSVSWYQQTPGQGLQFLFEYFSETQRNKGNFPGRFSGRQFSNSRSEMNVSTLELGDSALYLCASSLYPGGGTGELFFGEGSRLTVL.

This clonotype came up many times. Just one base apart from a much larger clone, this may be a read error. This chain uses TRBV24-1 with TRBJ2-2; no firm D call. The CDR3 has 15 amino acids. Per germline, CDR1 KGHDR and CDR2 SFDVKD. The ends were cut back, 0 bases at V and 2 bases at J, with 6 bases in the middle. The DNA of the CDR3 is TGTGCCACCAGTGATTTGGAGAGTAACACCGGGGAGCTGTTTTTT. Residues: CATSDLESNTGELFF.

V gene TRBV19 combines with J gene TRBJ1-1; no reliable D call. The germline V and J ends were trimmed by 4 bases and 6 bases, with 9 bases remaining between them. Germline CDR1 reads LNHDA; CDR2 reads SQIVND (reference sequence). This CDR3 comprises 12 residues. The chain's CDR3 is CASSRSKAEAFF. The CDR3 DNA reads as TGTGCCAGTAGTAGGTCTAAGGCTGAAGCTTTCTTT.

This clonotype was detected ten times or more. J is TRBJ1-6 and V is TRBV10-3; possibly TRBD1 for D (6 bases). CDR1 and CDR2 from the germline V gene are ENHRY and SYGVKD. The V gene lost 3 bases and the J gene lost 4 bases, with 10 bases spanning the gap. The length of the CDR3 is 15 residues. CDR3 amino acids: CAISETGSYNSPLHF. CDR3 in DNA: TGTGCCATCAGTGAAACAGGGTCATATAATTCACCCCTCCACTTT.

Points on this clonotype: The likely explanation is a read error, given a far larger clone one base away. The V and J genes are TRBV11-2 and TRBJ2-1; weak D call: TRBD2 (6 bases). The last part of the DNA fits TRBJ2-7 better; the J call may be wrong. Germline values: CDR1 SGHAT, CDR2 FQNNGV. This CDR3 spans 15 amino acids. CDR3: CASSFGAGPPYEQYF. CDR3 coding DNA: TGTGCCAGCAGCTTCGGCGCGGGACCCCCCTACGAGCAGTACTTC.

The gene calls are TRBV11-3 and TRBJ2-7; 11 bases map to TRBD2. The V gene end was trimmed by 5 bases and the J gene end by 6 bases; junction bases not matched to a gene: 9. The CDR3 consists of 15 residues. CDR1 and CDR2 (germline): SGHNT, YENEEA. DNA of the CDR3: TGTGCCAGCAGCCGCCGGACTAGCGGGTCGTCCGAGCAGTACTTC. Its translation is CASSRRTSGSSEQYF.

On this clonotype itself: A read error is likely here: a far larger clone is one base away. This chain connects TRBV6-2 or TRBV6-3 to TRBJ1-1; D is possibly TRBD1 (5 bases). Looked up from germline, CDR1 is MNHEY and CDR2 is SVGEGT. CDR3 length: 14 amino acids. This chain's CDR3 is CASRIGTENTEALF. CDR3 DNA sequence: TGTGCCAGCAGGATCGGGACTGAGAACACTGAAGCTTTATTT.

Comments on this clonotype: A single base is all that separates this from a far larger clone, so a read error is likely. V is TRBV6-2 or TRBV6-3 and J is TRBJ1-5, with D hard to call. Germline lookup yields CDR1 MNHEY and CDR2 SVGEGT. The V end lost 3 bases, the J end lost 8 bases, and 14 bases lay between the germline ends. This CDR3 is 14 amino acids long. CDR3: CASSYAGWNKPQHF. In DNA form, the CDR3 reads TGTGCCAGCAGTTATGCGGGGTGGAATAAGCCCCAGCATTTT.

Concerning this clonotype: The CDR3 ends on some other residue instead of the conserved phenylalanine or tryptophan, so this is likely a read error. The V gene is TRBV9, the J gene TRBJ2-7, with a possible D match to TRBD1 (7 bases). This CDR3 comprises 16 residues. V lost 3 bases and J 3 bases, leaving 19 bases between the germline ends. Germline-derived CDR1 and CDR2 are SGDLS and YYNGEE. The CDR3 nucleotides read TGTGCCAGCAGCGGGGGGGCCGGGACAGTGGTCTACGAGCAGTACCTC. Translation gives CASSGGAGTVVYEQYL.

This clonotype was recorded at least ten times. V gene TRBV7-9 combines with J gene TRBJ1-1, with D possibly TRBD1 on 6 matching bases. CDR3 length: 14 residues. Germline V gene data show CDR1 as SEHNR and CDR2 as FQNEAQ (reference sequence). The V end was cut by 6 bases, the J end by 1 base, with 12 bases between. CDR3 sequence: CASRPRDTNTEAFF. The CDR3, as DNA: TGTGCCAGCAGGCCCCGGGACACGAACACTGAAGCTTTCTTT.

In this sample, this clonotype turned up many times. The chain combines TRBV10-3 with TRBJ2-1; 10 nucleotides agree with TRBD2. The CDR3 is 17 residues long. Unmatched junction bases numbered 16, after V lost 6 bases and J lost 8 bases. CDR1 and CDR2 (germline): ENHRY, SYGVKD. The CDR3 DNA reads TGTGCCATCAGCCCGCGACTAGCGGGTATCGTTAAGGATGAGCAGTTCTTC. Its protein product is CAISPRLAGIVKDEQFF.

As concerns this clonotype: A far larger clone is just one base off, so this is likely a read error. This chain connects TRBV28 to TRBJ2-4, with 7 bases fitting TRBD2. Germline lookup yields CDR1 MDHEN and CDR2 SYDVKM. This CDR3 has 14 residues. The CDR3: CASSTRTRAYEQSF. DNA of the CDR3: TGTGCCAGCAGTACCCGGACTAGGGCCTACGAGCAGTCCTTC.

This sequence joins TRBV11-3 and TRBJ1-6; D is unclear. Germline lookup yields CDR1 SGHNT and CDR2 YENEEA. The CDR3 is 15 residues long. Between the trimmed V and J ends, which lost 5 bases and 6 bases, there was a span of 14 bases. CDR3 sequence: CASSLGRSLNSPLHF. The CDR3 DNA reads TGTGCCAGCAGCCTCGGGAGGAGCCTTAATTCACCCCTCCACTTT.

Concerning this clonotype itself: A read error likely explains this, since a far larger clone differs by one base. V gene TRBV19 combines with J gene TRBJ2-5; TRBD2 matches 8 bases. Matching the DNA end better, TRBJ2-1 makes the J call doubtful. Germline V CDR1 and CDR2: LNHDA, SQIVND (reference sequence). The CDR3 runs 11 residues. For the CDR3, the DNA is TGTGCCACCACCGGGACTAGGGATCAGTTCTTC. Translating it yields CATTGTRDQFF.

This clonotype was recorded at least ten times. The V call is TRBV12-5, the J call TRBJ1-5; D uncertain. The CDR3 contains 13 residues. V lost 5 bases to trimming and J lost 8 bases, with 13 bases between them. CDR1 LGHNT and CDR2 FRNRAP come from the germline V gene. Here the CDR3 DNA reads TGTGCTAGTGGTCGGACCTCAGAGGAGCCCCAGCATTTT. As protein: CASGRTSEEPQHF.

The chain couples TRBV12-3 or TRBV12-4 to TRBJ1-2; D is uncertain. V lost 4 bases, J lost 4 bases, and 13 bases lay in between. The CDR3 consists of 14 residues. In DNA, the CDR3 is TGTGCCAGCAGTTGGGATGACCGTAGCTATGGCTACACCTTC. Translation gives CASSWDDRSYGYTF.

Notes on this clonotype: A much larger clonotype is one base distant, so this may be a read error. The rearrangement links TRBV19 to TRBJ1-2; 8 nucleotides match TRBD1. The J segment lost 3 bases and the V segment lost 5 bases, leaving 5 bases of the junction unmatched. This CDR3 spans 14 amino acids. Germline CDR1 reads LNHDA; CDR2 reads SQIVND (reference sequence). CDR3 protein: CASSCAGQDYGYTF. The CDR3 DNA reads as TGTGCCAGTAGTTGTGCGGGACAGGACTATGGCTACACCTTC. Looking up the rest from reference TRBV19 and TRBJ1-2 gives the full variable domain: DGGITQSPKYLFRKEGQNVTLSCEQNLNHDAMYWYRQDPGQGLRLIYYSQIVNDFQKGDIAEGYSVSREKKESFPLTVTSAQKNPTAFYLCASSCAGQDYGYTFGSGTRLTVV.

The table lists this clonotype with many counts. The CDR3 spells CASSNRQHTEAFF. In nucleotides, the CDR3 is TGTGCCAGCAGTAACCGACAGCACACTGAAGCTTTCTTT. The chain recombines TRBV27 with TRBJ1-1, with a tentative D call TRBD1 (5 bases). Germline V gene data show CDR1 as MNHEY and CDR2 as SMNVEV (reference sequence). This CDR3 comprises 13 residues. Trimming stripped 5 bases from V and 3 bases from J, with 10 bases between.

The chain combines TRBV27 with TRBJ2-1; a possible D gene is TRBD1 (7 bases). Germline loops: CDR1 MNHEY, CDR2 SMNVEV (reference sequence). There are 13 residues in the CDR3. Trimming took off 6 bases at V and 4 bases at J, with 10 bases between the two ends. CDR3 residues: CASRTGRYNEQFF. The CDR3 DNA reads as TGTGCCAGCAGGACAGGGAGGTACAATGAGCAGTTCTTC.

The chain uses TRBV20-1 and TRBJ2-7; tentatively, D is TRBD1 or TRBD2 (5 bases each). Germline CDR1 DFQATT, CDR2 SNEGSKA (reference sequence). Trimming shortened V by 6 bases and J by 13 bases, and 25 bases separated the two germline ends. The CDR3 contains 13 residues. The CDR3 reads CSAARSTEGERYF. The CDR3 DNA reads TGCAGTGCCGCCCGTTCGACAGAAGGGGAGCGATACTTC.

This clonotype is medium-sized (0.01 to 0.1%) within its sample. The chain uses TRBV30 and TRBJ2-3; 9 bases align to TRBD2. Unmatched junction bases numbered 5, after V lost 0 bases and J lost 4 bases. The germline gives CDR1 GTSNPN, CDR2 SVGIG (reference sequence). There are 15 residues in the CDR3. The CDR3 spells CAWSVGAGGPDTQYF. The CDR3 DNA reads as TGTGCCTGGAGTGTAGGAGCGGGAGGCCCAGATACGCAGTATTTT.

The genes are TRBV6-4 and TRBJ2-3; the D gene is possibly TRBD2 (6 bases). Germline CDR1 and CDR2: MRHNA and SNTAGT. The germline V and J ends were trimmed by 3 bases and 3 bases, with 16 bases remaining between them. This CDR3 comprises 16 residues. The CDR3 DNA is TGTGCCAGCAGTGAAGAGGGAGGCACGGGTACAGATACGCAGTATTTT. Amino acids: CASSEEGGTGTDTQYF.

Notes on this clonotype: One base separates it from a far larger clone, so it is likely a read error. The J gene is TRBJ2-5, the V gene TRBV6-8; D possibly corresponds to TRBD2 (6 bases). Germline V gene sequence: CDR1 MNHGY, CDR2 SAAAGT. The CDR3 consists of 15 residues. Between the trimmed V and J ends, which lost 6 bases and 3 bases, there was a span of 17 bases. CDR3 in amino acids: CASSRGTLGKETQYF. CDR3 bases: TGTGCCAGCAGCCGCGGGACTTTGGGTAAAGAGACCCAGTACTTC.

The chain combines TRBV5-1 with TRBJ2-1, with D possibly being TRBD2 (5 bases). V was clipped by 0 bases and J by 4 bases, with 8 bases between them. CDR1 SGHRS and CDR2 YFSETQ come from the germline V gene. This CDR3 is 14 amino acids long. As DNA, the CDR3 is TGCGCCAGCAGCTTGGCTAGCTGGTACAATGAGCAGTTCTTC. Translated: CASSLASWYNEQFF. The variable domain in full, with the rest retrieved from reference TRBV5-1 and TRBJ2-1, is KAGVTQTPRYLIKTRGQQVTLSCSPISGHRSVSWYQQTPGQGLQFLFEYFSETQRNKGNFPGRFSGRQFSNSRSEMNVSTLELGDSALYLCASSLASWYNEQFFGPGTRLTVL.